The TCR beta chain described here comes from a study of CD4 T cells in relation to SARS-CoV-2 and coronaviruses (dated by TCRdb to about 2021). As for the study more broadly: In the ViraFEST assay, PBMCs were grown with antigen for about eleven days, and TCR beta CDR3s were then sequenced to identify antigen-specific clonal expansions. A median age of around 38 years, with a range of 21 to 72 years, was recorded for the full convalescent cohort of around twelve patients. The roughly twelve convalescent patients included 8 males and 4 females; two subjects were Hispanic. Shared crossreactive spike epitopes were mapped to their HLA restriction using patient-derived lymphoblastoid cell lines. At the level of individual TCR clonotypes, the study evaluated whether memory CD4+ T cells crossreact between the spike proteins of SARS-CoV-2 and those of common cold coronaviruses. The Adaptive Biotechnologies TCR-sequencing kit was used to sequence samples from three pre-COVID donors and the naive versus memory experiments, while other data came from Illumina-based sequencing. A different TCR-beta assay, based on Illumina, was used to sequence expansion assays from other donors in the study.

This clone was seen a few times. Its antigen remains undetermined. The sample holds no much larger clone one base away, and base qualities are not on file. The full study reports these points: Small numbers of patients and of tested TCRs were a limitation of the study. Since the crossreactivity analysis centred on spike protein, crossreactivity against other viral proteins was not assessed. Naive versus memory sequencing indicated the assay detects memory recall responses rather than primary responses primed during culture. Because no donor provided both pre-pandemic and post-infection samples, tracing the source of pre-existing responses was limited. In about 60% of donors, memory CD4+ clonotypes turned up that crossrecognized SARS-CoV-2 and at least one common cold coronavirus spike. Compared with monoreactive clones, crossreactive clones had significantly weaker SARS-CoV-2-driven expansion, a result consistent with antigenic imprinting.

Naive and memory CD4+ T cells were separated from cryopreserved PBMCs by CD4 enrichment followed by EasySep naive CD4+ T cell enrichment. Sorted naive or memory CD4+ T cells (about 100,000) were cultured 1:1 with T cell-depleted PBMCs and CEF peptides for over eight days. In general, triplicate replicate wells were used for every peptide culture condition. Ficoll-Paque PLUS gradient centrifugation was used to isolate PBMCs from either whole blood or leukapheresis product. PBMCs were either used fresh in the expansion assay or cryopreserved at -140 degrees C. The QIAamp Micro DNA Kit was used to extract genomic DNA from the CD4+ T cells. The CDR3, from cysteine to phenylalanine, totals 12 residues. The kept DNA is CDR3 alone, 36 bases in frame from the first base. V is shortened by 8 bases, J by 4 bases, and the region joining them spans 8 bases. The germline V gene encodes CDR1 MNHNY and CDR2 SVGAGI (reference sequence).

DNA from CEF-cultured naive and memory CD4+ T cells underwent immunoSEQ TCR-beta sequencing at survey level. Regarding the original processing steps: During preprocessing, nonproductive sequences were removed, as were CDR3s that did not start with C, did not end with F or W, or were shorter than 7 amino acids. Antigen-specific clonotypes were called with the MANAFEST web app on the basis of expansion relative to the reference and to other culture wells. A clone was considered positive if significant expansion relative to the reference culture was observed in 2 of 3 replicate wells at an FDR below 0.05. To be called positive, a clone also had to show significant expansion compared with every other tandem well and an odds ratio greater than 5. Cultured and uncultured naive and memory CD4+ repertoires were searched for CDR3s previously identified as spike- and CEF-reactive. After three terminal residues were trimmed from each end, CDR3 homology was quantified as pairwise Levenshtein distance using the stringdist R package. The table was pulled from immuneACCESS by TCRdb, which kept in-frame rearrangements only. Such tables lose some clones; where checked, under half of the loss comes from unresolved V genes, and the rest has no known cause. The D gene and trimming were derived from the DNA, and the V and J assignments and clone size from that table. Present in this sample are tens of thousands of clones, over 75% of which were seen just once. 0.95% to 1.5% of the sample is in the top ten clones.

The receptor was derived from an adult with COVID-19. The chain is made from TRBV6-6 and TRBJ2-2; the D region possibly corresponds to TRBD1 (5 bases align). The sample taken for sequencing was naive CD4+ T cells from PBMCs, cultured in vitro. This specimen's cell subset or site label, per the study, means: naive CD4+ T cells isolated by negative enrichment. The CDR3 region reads CASRQLTGELFF. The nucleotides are TGTGCCAGCCGACAGCTCACCGGGGAGCTGTTTTTT.